The T cell receptor beta chain under discussion was sequenced for a study of blood T cell repertoires in COVID-19. Some clones are missing from TCRdb's copy, which holds only in-frame ones; the method was immunoSEQ multiplex PCR. The data contain approximately 200,000 clones, approximately 86% of them singletons. Germline V gene data show CDR1 as MDHEN and CDR2 as SYDVKM. After removal of 3 bases from V and 2 bases from J, the junction contained 6 bases not matched to a gene. This CDR3 is built from 15 residues. The chain combines TRBV28 with TRBJ2-7; 8 bases are shared with TRBD2. Sequencing was done on a sample of PBMCs or T cells enriched from blood (not recorded which). The receptor was derived from a woman in her thirties who had recovered from COVID-19. In nucleotides, the CDR3 is TGTGCCAGCAGTTTTGCGAGCGGGGGCCCCTACGAGCAGTACTTC. Translation gives CASSFASGGPYEQYF.